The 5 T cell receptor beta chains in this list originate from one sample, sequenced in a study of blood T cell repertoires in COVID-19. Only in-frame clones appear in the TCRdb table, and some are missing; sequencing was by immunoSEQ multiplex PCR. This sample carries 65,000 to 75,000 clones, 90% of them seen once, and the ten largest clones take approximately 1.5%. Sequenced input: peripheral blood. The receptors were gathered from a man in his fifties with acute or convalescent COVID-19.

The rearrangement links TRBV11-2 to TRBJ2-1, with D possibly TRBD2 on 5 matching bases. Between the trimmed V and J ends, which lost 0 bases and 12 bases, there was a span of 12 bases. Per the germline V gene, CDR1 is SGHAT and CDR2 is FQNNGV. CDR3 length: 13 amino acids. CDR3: CASSLDPHAGQFF. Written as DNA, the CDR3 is TGTGCCAGCAGCTTAGACCCTCATGCGGGGCAGTTCTTC.

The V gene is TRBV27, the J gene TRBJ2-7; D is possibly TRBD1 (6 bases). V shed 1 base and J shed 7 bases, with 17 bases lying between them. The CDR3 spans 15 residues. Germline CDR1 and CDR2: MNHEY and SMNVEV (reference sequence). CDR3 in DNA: TGTGCCAGCAGTTTATTTGGACAGTCCTGGGGGGAGCAGTACTTC. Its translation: CASSLFGQSWGEQYF.

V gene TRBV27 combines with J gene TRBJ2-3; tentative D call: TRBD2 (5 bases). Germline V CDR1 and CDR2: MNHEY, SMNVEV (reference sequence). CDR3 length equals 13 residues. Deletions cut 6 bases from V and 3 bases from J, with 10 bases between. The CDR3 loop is CASSILGTDTQYF. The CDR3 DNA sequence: TGTGCCAGCAGCATACTAGGGACAGATACGCAGTATTTT.

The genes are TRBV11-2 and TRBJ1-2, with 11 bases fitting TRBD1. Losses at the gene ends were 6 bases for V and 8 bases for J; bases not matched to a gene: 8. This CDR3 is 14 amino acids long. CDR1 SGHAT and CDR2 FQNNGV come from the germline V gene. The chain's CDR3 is CASSSPDRGQGYTF. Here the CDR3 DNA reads TGTGCCAGCAGTTCTCCGGACAGGGGGCAGGGCTACACCTTC.

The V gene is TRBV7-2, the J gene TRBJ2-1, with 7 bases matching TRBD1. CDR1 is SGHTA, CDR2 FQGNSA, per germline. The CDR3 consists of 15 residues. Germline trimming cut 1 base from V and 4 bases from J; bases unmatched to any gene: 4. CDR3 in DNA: TGTGCCAGCAGCTTAGATACAGGGGAATACAATGAGCAGTTCTTC. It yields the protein CASSLDTGEYNEQFF.